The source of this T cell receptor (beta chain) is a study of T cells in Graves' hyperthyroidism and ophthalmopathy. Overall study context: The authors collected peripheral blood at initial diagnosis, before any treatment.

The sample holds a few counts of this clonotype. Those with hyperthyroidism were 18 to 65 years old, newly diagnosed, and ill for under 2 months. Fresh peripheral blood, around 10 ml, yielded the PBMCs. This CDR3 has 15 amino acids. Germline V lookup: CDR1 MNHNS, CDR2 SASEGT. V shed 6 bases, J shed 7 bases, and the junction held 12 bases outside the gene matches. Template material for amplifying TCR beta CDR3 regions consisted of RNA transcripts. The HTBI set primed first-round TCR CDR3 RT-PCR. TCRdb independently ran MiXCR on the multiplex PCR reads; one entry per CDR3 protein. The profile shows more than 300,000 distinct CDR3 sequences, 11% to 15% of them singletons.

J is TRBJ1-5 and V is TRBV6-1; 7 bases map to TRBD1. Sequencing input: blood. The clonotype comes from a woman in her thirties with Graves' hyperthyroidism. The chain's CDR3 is CASSPGGGPRQPQHF. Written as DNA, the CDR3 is TGTGCCAGCAGCCCAGGGGGGGGACCCCGCCAGCCCCAGCATTTT.